Listed here are 29 T cell receptor beta chains from one sample, sequenced in a study of blood T cell repertoires in COVID-19. The protocol was immunoSEQ multiplex PCR, while the TCRdb copy is restricted to in-frame clones and leaves out a portion. This sample has around 480,000 clones, with about 91% found just once. The sample taken for sequencing was peripheral blood. These TCRs come from a woman aged 50 to 60 with COVID-19, enrolled during active disease.

The chain employs TRBV7-2 and TRBJ1-2; TRBD1 matches 7 bases. Germline values: CDR1 SGHTA, CDR2 FQGNSA. The trim removed 5 bases at V and 6 bases at J, leaving 6 bases unmatched. CDR3 size: 13 residues. The CDR3 DNA sequence: TGTGCCAGCAGCAATCCCGGGACAGATGGCTACACCTTC. This encodes CASSNPGTDGYTF.

The J gene is TRBJ1-4, the V gene TRBV5-8; TRBD1 aligns across 9 bases. This CDR3 spans 13 amino acids. Germline CDR1 and CDR2: SGHTS and YDEGEE. The J segment lost 6 bases and the V segment lost 7 bases, leaving 4 bases of the junction unmatched. CDR3 in DNA: TGTGCCAGCGCGGACAGGGGAGATGAAAAACTGTTTTTT. As protein: CASADRGDEKLFF.

This chain links TRBV6-5 with TRBJ2-1; TRBD1 is a possible D gene (5 bases). The ends were cut back, 7 bases at V and 5 bases at J, with 9 bases in the middle. Germline lookup yields CDR1 MNHEY and CDR2 SVGAGI. This CDR3 has 12 amino acids. The CDR3 DNA reads as TGTGCCAGCAAACAGGAAAACAATGAGCAGTTCTTC. It specifies CASKQENNEQFF.

The gene calls are TRBV6-5 and TRBJ1-6; tentatively, D is TRBD1 (5 bases). Per the germline V gene, CDR1 is MNHEY and CDR2 is SVGAGI. The CDR3 length is 15 residues. Trimming stripped 8 bases from V and 4 bases from J, with 15 bases between. As DNA, the CDR3 is TGTGCCAGCGGAAGGGCGACAGTTTATAATTCACCCCTCCACTTT. Its translation is CASGRATVYNSPLHF.

The chain is built from TRBV5-1 and TRBJ2-1; 8 bases agree with TRBD2. Per germline, CDR1 SGHRS and CDR2 YFSETQ. Trimming at V came to 0 bases and at J to 9 bases, leaving 8 bases not matched to a gene. The CDR3 has 15 amino acids. CDR3 sequence reads: CASSLAAGELTEQFF. For the CDR3, the DNA is TGCGCCAGCAGCTTGGCAGCGGGGGAGCTCACTGAGCAGTTCTTC.

This clone was seen a single time. The V gene is TRBV10-3, the J gene TRBJ1-6; the match to TRBD1 covers 8 bases. This CDR3 spans 15 amino acids. Germline trimming cut 6 bases from V and 9 bases from J; bases unmatched to any gene: 10. Germline-derived CDR1 and CDR2 are ENHRY and SYGVKD. The CDR3 bases are TGTGCCATCAGAACCGGGACAGGATCAGGTTCACCCCTCCACTTT. Translated: CAIRTGTGSGSPLHF.

The V call is TRBV28, the J call TRBJ2-5; 9 bases match TRBD1. Germline loops: CDR1 MDHEN, CDR2 SYDVKM. The CDR3 is made up of 16 amino acids. Unmatched junction bases numbered 11, after V lost 4 bases and J lost 5 bases. In nucleotides, the CDR3 is TGTGCCAGCAGTTACCCCAGTAAGACAGGGGGGGAGACCCAGTACTTC. Translated, it gives CASSYPSKTGGETQYF.

The V call is TRBV3-1 (or the pseudogene TRBV3-2), the J call TRBJ2-3; D perhaps matches TRBD2 (5 bases). Germline assignment: CDR1 LGHDT and CDR2 YNNKEL (reference sequence). With 5 bases removed from V and 4 bases from J, the gap between germline ends came to 13 bases. This CDR3 is 14 amino acids long. The DNA for the CDR3 is TGTGCCAGCAGCACCCCAGCGCGGGCAGATACGCAGTATTTT. It translates to CASSTPARADTQYF.

The V and J genes are TRBV14 and TRBJ2-6; no firm D call. Trimming took off 0 bases at V and 0 bases at J, with 15 bases between the two ends. CDR3 length: 19 residues. Germline lookup yields CDR1 SGHDN and CDR2 FVKESK. In DNA, the CDR3 is TGTGCCAGCAGCCAAGATCAGGCGCCTATTAGCTCTGGGGCCAACGTCCTGACTTTC. The encoded protein is CASSQDQAPISSGANVLTF.

This clone was seen once. The chain's CDR3 is CASTKKVGQGCGYTF. For the CDR3, the DNA is TGTGCCAGCACCAAAAAGGTTGGACAGGGATGCGGCTACACCTTC. The rearrangement links TRBV21-1 to TRBJ1-2; the table's D gene call, TRBD1, was not cross checked with the DNA. TRBV21-1 is a recognized pseudogene. The length of the CDR3 is 15 residues.

The rearrangement uses TRBV19 and TRBJ1-1, with D hard to call. The V end lost 3 bases, the J end lost 0 bases, and 5 bases lay between the germline ends. The CDR3 runs 13 residues. The V gene's germline CDR1 is LNHDA and CDR2 SQIVND (reference sequence). CDR3 sequence (DNA): TGTGCCAGTAGTATTCGGGTGAACACTGAAGCTTTCTTT. Protein sequence: CASSIRVNTEAFF.

As concerns this clone: One junction end does not reproduce the germline sequence, and a read error may be involved. The chain carries TRBV27 and TRBJ2-3, with a tentative D call TRBD2 (5 bases). The CDR3 contains 10 residues. Germline V CDR1 and CDR2: MNHEY, SMNVEV (reference sequence). CDR3 protein: CASEGAPSNF. The CDR3 DNA sequence: TGTGCCTCTGAGGGCGCTCCCTCGAATTTT.

The gene calls are TRBV30 and TRBJ2-7, with D unresolved. The germline gives CDR1 GTSNPN, CDR2 SVGIG (reference sequence). With 4 bases removed from V and 0 bases from J, the gap between germline ends came to 16 bases. There are 15 residues in the CDR3. The CDR3: CAWMVGAQTSYEQYF. The CDR3 nucleotides read TGTGCCTGGATGGTAGGAGCTCAAACCTCCTACGAGCAGTACTTC.

The chain is built from TRBV5-4 and TRBJ1-1; 9 nucleotides align to TRBD1. Germline-derived CDR1 and CDR2 are SGHNT and YYREEE (reference sequence). Trimming at V came to 2 bases and at J to 11 bases, leaving 1 base not matched to a gene. The CDR3 totals 11 residues. The CDR3 is CASSLGQGAFF. The DNA for the CDR3 is TGTGCCAGCAGCTTAGGACAGGGGGCTTTCTTT. The whole variable domain, remainder taken from reference TRBV5-4 and TRBJ1-1, is ETGVTQSPTHLIKTRGQQVTLRCSSQSGHNTVSWYQQALGQGPQFIFQYYREEENGRGNFPPRFSGLQFPNYSSELNVNALELDDSALYLCASSLGQGAFFGQGTRLTVV.

The chain employs TRBV5-4 and TRBJ2-5, with 7 bases lining up with TRBD2. V lost 2 bases and J lost 3; bases outside the gene matches: 1. In germline, CDR1 is SGHNT, CDR2 YYREEE (reference sequence). The CDR3 consists of 13 residues. The CDR3 is CASSFRGEETQYF. The CDR3 DNA is TGTGCCAGCAGCTTTCGGGGGGAAGAGACCCAGTACTTC.

This clone was seen just once. The V call is TRBV19, the J call TRBJ1-2; 8 positions agree with TRBD1. The CDR3 has 13 amino acids. V trimming: 8 bases; J trimming: 3 bases; junction bases outside the gene matches: 5. Germline CDR1 and CDR2: LNHDA and SQIVND (reference sequence). CDR3 amino acids: CASGQGRHYGYTF. The CDR3 bases are TGTGCCAGTGGACAGGGCCGGCACTATGGCTACACCTTC.

The chain carries TRBV6-1 and TRBJ1-4; a possible D gene is TRBD1 (5 bases). V was trimmed by 2 bases and J by 7 bases, leaving 11 bases between them. This CDR3 has 14 amino acids. Germline V gene data show CDR1 as MNHNS and CDR2 as SASEGT. CDR3 in DNA: TGTGCCAGCAGTGAACCAGGGCTGGGTGAAAAACTGTTTTTT. Protein sequence: CASSEPGLGEKLFF.

The chain carries TRBV5-1 and TRBJ1-1; D possibly corresponds to TRBD1 (6 bases). V shed 7 bases and J shed 1 base, with 17 bases lying between them. Germline V gives CDR1 SGHRS, CDR2 YFSETQ. The CDR3 is 15 amino acids. CDR3 sequence: CASLETGYGNTEAFF. The DNA for the CDR3 is TGCGCCAGCCTGGAAACAGGGTATGGGAACACTGAAGCTTTCTTT.

This chain uses TRBV5-6 with TRBJ2-5; D is ambiguous. Germline V gene lookup returns CDR1 SGHDT and CDR2 YYEEEE. Trimming shortened V by 3 bases and J by 3 bases, and 15 bases separated the two germline ends. The CDR3 has 15 amino acids. This CDR3 reads CASSSSTNREETQYF. The DNA for the CDR3 is TGTGCCAGCAGCTCCTCGACGAACCGGGAAGAGACCCAGTACTTC.

The chain uses TRBV7-9 and TRBJ2-3, with D possibly being TRBD2 (7 bases). The germline V gene encodes CDR1 SEHNR and CDR2 FQNEAQ (reference sequence). V lost 4 bases and J 3 bases, leaving 14 bases between the germline ends. This CDR3 has 15 residues. The CDR3 DNA reads as TGTGCCAGCAGCTGGCTGGGGGGGCCGACAGATACGCAGTATTTT. It is translated as CASSWLGGPTDTQYF.

The V and J genes are TRBV5-4 and TRBJ2-1; 8 bases are shared with TRBD2. CDR1 is SGHNT, CDR2 YYREEE, per germline (reference sequence). The CDR3 has 14 residues. V was clipped by 3 bases and J by 6 bases; unmatched bases: 5. The CDR3 DNA reads TGTGCCAGCAGCTCGGGAGGGAGGGGCAATGAGCAGTTCTTC. This translates into CASSSGGRGNEQFF.

The genes are TRBV11-3 and TRBJ1-3; D is unresolved. Germline CDR1 reads SGHNT; CDR2 reads YENEEA. V was pared by 5 bases and J by 2 bases, with 10 bases between. The CDR3 is 14 amino acids. This CDR3 is CASSDREAGNTIYF. The CDR3 region has the DNA TGTGCCAGCAGCGACCGAGAGGCTGGAAACACCATATATTTT.

The chain recombines TRBV9 with TRBJ1-1; 7 bases map to TRBD1. Germline values: CDR1 SGDLS, CDR2 YYNGEE. The CDR3 contains 13 residues. Trimming took 5 bases from V and 1 from J; bases not matched to a gene: 2. This chain's CDR3 is CASRGTANTEAFF. CDR3 DNA sequence: TGTGCCAGCAGAGGGACAGCGAACACTGAAGCTTTCTTT. The variable domain in full, with the rest retrieved from reference TRBV9 and TRBJ1-1, is DSGVTQTPKHLITATGQRVTLRCSPRSGDLSVYWYQQSLDQGLQFLIQYYNGEERAKGNILERFSAQQFPDLHSELNLSSLELGDSALYFCASRGTANTEAFFGQGTRLTVV.

This chain joins TRBV18 and TRBJ2-2, with 14 bases identical to TRBD2. CDR3 length: 17 amino acids. The germline V gene has CDR1 KGHSH and CDR2 LQKENI. V was pared by 8 bases and J by 6 bases, with 11 bases of the junction left unmatched. In DNA, the CDR3 is TGTGCCAGCCATCGAGGACTAGCGGGGGGCCTCGCCGGGGAGCTGTTTTTT. Its translation is CASHRGLAGGLAGELFF.

The genes are TRBV19 and TRBJ1-2; TRBD1 matches at 8 bases. The CDR3 consists of 17 residues. Germline loops: CDR1 LNHDA, CDR2 SQIVND (reference sequence). V lost 3 bases to trimming and J lost 4 bases; unmatched junction nucleotides: 13. The chain's CDR3 is CASSIDLGRGLVYGYTF. In DNA form, the CDR3 reads TGTGCCAGTAGTATTGATCTCGGCAGGGGGCTCGTCTATGGCTACACCTTC.

In DNA form, the CDR3 reads TGTGCCAGCAGTTCCCAGACTAGCGGGGGACGGAATGAGCAGTTCTTC. Encoded protein: CASSSQTSGGRNEQFF. The rearrangement joins TRBV6-5 to TRBJ2-1; 12 nucleotides line up with TRBD2. The V gene end was trimmed by 4 bases and the J gene end by 7 bases; junction bases not matched to a gene: 8. Germline V gene lookup returns CDR1 MNHEY and CDR2 SVGAGI. There are 16 residues in the CDR3.

This clone has a handful of counts. The V and J genes are TRBV4-1 and TRBJ1-5; 9 positions agree with TRBD1. The CDR3 runs to 14 residues. Germline loops: CDR1 MGHRA, CDR2 YSYEKL. Trimming removed 3 bases from V and 6 bases from J; junction bases left unmatched: 3. The CDR3 protein is CASSQTGGGQPQHF. CDR3 bases: TGCGCCAGCAGCCAGACAGGGGGTGGTCAGCCCCAGCATTTT.

DNA for the CDR3: TGTGCCAGCAGCTTGGGGACAGGGGCCAACGTCCTGACTTTC. It specifies CASSLGTGANVLTF. The chain is built from TRBV11-3 and TRBJ2-6, with D possibly TRBD1 on 6 matching bases. CDR1 and CDR2 from the germline V gene are SGHNT and YENEEA. This CDR3 is built from 14 residues. Between the trimmed V and J ends, which lost 3 bases and 4 bases, there was a span of 7 bases.

This rearrangement joins TRBV30 to TRBJ1-2; D is possibly TRBD1 (6 bases). V lost 2 bases and J lost 3, with 10 bases in between. Germline CDR1 is GTSNPN and CDR2 is SVGIG (reference sequence). The CDR3 runs 13 residues. The CDR3 DNA reads as TGTGCCTGGAGTAGGAGACAGGACTATGGCTACACCTTC. Its translation is CAWSRRQDYGYTF. The variable domain in full, completed from reference TRBV30 and TRBJ1-2, reads SQTIHQWPATLVQPVGSPLSLECTVEGTSNPNLYWYRQAAGRGLQLLFYSVGIGQISSEVPQNLSASRPQDRQFILSSKKLLLSDSGFYLCAWSRRQDYGYTFGSGTRLTVV.